Listed here are 6 T cell receptor beta chains from one sample, sequenced in a study of early T cells in non-severe SARS-CoV-2 infection. Using its own MiXCR run on the 5' RACE reads, TCRdb lists one record per CDR3 protein. The sample yields around 93,000 distinct CDR3 sequences, approximately 12% seen once. This specimen consisted of whole blood, obtained at baseline. These receptors all come from an adult who was a healthcare worker with PCR-confirmed SARS-CoV-2 infection or an uninfected control (not recorded which).

This clonotype has more than one count but fewer than ten. V gene TRBV18 combines with J gene TRBJ2-3; 8 bases align to TRBD1. V lost 3 bases, J lost 2 bases, and 4 bases stayed unmatched. The CDR3 contains 15 residues. Per the germline V gene, CDR1 is KGHSH and CDR2 is LQKENI. The CDR3 region is CASSPGTGDTDTQYF. CDR3 nucleotide sequence: TGTGCCAGCTCACCCGGGACAGGAGACACAGATACGCAGTATTTT. The full variable domain, with the rest looked up from reference TRBV18 and TRBJ2-3, is NAGVMQNPRHLVRRRGQEARLRCSPMKGHSHVYWYRQLPEEGLKFMVYLQKENIIDESGMPKERFSAEFPKEGPSILRIQQVVRGDSAAYFCASSPGTGDTDTQYFGPGTRLTVL.

This clonotype was seen a single time. CDR3 coding DNA: TGTGCCAGCAGAGGGACAGGGGCGGGTGACTATGGCTACACCTTC. It specifies CASRGTGAGDYGYTF. The chain is built from TRBV6-5 and TRBJ1-2, with 10 positions matching TRBD1. V lost 6 bases and J lost 3; bases outside the gene matches: 7. CDR1 and CDR2 from the germline V gene are MNHEY and SVGAGI. The CDR3 extends over 15 amino acids.

V and J are TRBV12-3 or TRBV12-4 and TRBJ1-1, with 8 bases lining up with TRBD1. This CDR3 region has 16 residues. V gave up 3 bases and J gave up 1 base; unmatched junction bases: 7. CDR3 sequence reads: CASSLARGLGNTEAFF. Here the CDR3 DNA reads TGTGCCAGCAGTTTGGCCAGGGGGCTGGGGAACACTGAAGCTTTCTTT.

The table lists this clonotype with many counts. This chain connects TRBV12-3 or TRBV12-4 to TRBJ2-7; D is perhaps TRBD1 (6 bases). Trimming removed 4 bases at V and 6 bases at J, with 13 bases between. The CDR3 has 13 amino acids. CDR3 amino acids: CASSYRDSSEQYF. Here the CDR3 DNA reads TGTGCCAGCAGTTACAGGGATTCTAGCGAGCAGTACTTC.

The chain recombines TRBV27 with TRBJ1-1; 12 nucleotides match TRBD1. Trimming removed 5 bases from V and 10 bases from J; junction bases left unmatched: 5. The CDR3 extends over 13 amino acids. Germline V gene sequence: CDR1 MNHEY, CDR2 SMNVEV (reference sequence). The CDR3 region has the DNA TGTGCCAGCAGTCCCCGGGACAGGGGGCTAGCTTTCTTT. This codes for CASSPRDRGLAFF.

Only a few counts were recorded for this clonotype. This chain connects TRBV5-6 to TRBJ2-7; D is possibly TRBD1 (6 bases). Germline CDR1 and CDR2: SGHDT and YYEEEE. The CDR3 extends over 15 amino acids. Trimming removed 4 bases at V and 2 bases at J, with 16 bases between. CDR3 loop: CASSGPGTQTYEQYF. CDR3 nucleotide sequence: TGTGCCAGCAGCGGCCCCGGGACACAAACCTACGAGCAGTACTTC.